Each of the 22 T cell receptor beta chains below was sequenced from the same sample in a study of CD4 and CD8 cells across lung adenocarcinoma regions. TCRdb ran MiXCR on the PCR reads and lists one entry per CDR3 protein. Of about 12,000 distinct CDR3 sequences detected, about 45% appear once; the ten largest clones hold 25% to 35%. Sequenced material: CD8+ T cells from the margin of a lung tumor. All receptors derive from a male donor with lung adenocarcinoma. The CD4 and CD8 labels of this study may be unreliable.

This clonotype rates as large (0.1 to 1%). The chain recombines TRBV6-5 with TRBJ2-5; D not resolved. V lost 7 bases, J lost 2 bases, and 11 bases lay in between. This CDR3 contains 13 residues. Germline loops: CDR1 MNHEY, CDR2 SVGAGI. Written as DNA, the CDR3 is TGTGCCAGCACAAGGGTCGCACAAGAGACCCAGTACTTC. This sequence encodes CASTRVAQETQYF.

This chain connects TRBV6-1 to TRBJ1-2; no clear D gene. This CDR3 spans 14 amino acids. V lost 5 bases to trimming and J lost 6 bases, with 16 bases between them. Germline V gives CDR1 MNHNS, CDR2 SASEGT. This chain's CDR3 is CASSRGQTRDGYTF. The CDR3 DNA sequence: TGTGCCAGCAGTCGAGGGCAGACGCGCGATGGCTACACCTTC.

A remark on this clonotype: The junction shows a germline mismatch at one end, possibly a read error. The chain uses TRBV6-1 and TRBJ2-3, with D perhaps TRBD1 (6 bases). There are 14 residues in the CDR3. The germline V gene has CDR1 MNHNS and CDR2 SASEGT. The CDR3 here is CAGSGGCDPETQYF. CDR3 nucleotides: TGTGCGGGCAGTGGGGGCTGTGACCCAGAGACGCAGTATTTC.

The chain couples TRBV4-3 to TRBJ2-6; 9 nucleotides align to TRBD1. The germline V gene encodes CDR1 LGHNA and CDR2 YSLEER. The CDR3 extends over 21 amino acids. The trim removed 0 bases at V and 0 bases at J, leaving 12 bases unmatched. The DNA of the CDR3 is TGCGCCAGCAGCCAAGATCGTCCTGCGGGGACAGGGAACTCTGGGGCCAACGTCCTGACTTTC. Encoded protein: CASSQDRPAGTGNSGANVLTF.

This clonotype was counted a single time. The chain links TRBV6-1 to TRBJ2-1, with D possibly matching TRBD2 (5 bases). Matching the DNA end better, TRBJ2-7 makes the J call doubtful. CDR1 is MNHNS, CDR2 SASEGT, per germline. The CDR3 has 14 residues. The CDR3 region is CASKATEGSYEQYF. Here the CDR3 DNA reads TGTGCCAGCAAAGCTACTGAGGGATCCTACGAGCAGTACTTC.

In its sample, this clonotype was seen a few times. J is TRBJ2-5 and V is TRBV27; D may be TRBD2 (7 bases). The CDR3 is made up of 17 amino acids. Trimming pared 5 bases from V and 4 bases from J, leaving 23 bases between. The germline CDR1 and CDR2 sequences are MNHEY and SMNVEV (reference sequence). This CDR3 is CASSAGLGGGGTETQYF. CDR3 coding DNA: TGTGCCAGCAGTGCGGGGCTCGGGGGCGGGGGCACAGAGACCCAGTACTTC.

On this clonotype itself: This may stem from a read error, because a much larger clone lies one nucleotide away. The V gene is TRBV27, the J gene TRBJ2-1, with 16 bases lining up with TRBD2. Near its end, the DNA agrees better with TRBJ2-7, so the J call may be wrong. The CDR3 runs to 18 residues. Germline lookup yields CDR1 MNHEY and CDR2 SMNVEV (reference sequence). The chain's CDR3 is CASSFLGLAGGGYNEQYF. As DNA, the CDR3 is TGTGCCAGCAGTTTTCTGGGACTAGCGGGAGGGGGCTACAATGAGCAGTACTTC.

This clonotype turned up a few times. This chain links TRBV6-5 with TRBJ2-5, with D perhaps TRBD2 (5 bases). The DNA end lines up better with TRBJ2-7; the J call may be wrong. The CDR3 consists of 15 residues. CDR1 is MNHEY and CDR2 is SVGAGI in the germline V gene. CDR3 coding DNA: TGTGCCAGCAGTTACGGGCACGGTACGGGGTACGAGCAGTACTTC. Its protein is CASSYGHGTGYEQYF.

The rearrangement links TRBV10-2 to TRBJ2-1, with D maybe TRBD1 (6 bases). Matching the DNA end better, TRBJ2-7 makes the J call doubtful. The CDR3 extends over 15 amino acids. Germline V lookup: CDR1 WSHSY, CDR2 SAAADI. The CDR3 is CASSERTVCTDAQYF. The CDR3 nucleotides are TGCGCCAGCAGTGAGCGGACAGTGTGCACAGATGCGCAGTACTTC.

The chain carries TRBV6-1 and TRBJ2-1; TRBD2 matches 10 bases. The germline CDR1 and CDR2 sequences are MNHNS and SASEGT. The CDR3 runs to 16 residues. V shed 6 bases and J 9 bases; nucleotides not matched to a gene: 14. The CDR3 bases are TGTGCCAGCAGAGTGCTAGCGGGAGAATCGGGAGGTGAGCAGTTCTTC. Protein: CASRVLAGESGGEQFF.

The chain combines TRBV6-1 with TRBJ2-5; D may match TRBD1 or TRBD2 (5 bases each). The CDR3 spans 16 residues. Germline assignment: CDR1 MNHNS and CDR2 SASEGT. The V end was cut by 8 bases, the J end by 0 bases, with 19 bases between. CDR3 in DNA: TGTGCCAGCGGGGGTTCGGGGACGCGTGACCAAGAGACCCAGTACTTC. It encodes CASGGSGTRDQETQYF.

On this clonotype: A much larger clone sits a single nucleotide away, making a read error possible. The chain uses TRBV6-5 and TRBJ2-1; D not certain. The CDR3 consists of 14 residues. Germline CDR1 reads MNHEY; CDR2 reads SVGAGI. V was pared by 5 bases and J by 10 bases, with 18 bases between. The CDR3 DNA is TGTGCCAGCAGTCCGAGTTTTAGCTCCTACGAGCAGTTCTTC. It codes for CASSPSFSSYEQFF.

As to this clonotype: Lacking the conserved final phenylalanine or tryptophan, this CDR3 likely reflects a read error. No DNA is shown, since the ends of the CDR3 on it are uncertain; the CDR3 is the one TCRdb lists. The chain links TRBV10-2 to TRBJ2-5; the table's D call TRBD2 went unverified against the DNA. Counting both end residues, the CDR3 totals 13 amino acids. Germline-derived CDR1 and CDR2 are WSHSY and SAAADI. The CDR3 spells CASKQEVLASRFS.

This clonotype was detected ten times or more. The rearrangement joins TRBV6-1 to TRBJ2-1; TRBD2 agrees at 12 bases. The V gene end was trimmed by 4 bases and the J gene end by 9 bases; junction bases not matched to a gene: 7. Per germline, CDR1 MNHNS and CDR2 SASEGT. The CDR3 has 15 amino acids. The CDR3: CASSGRLAGASEQFF. The DNA of the CDR3 is TGTGCCAGCAGTGGGCGACTAGCGGGAGCGAGTGAGCAGTTCTTC.

The chain links TRBV6-1 to TRBJ1-3; D unresolved. Trimming took off 1 base at V and 3 bases at J, with 13 bases between the two ends. The length of the CDR3 is 16 residues. CDR1 MNHNS and CDR2 SASEGT come from the germline V gene. The CDR3 bases are TGTGCCAGCAGTGAAGGTGGCCCTTCCTTTGGAAACACCATATATTTT. This gives the protein CASSEGGPSFGNTIYF.

As to this clonotype: One end of the junction varies from germline; a read error may be responsible. The gene calls are TRBV6-1 and TRBJ2-1, with 9 bases aligning to TRBD1. The CDR3 is 14 residues long. The germline V gene encodes CDR1 MNHNS and CDR2 SASEGT. Written as DNA, the CDR3 is TGTGCCAGCGGGGGGACAGGGAGCACGAATACGCAGTTTTTT. Its translation: CASGGTGSTNTQFF.

This chain links TRBV6-1 with TRBJ2-4, with 8 positions matching TRBD2. The CDR3 is made up of 17 amino acids. V shed 1 base and J 15 bases; nucleotides not matched to a gene: 20. Germline lookup yields CDR1 MNHNS and CDR2 SASEGT. The CDR3 reads CASSEGLGGLAGVSPYF. DNA of the CDR3: TGTGCCAGCAGTGAAGGGCTTGGTGGACTAGCCGGAGTTTCCCCGTACTTC.

This clonotype occurred many times. The V call is TRBV6-5, the J call TRBJ2-3; D is uncertain. The CDR3 sequence is 15 residues long. Germline lookup yields CDR1 MNHEY and CDR2 SVGAGI. Trimming removed 2 bases at V and 0 bases at J, with 9 bases between. The CDR3 protein is CASSYNPYSTDTQYF. DNA for the CDR3: TGTGCCAGCAGTTACAACCCCTATAGCACAGATACGCAGTATTTT.

A remark on this clonotype: A much larger clone lies one base from this, so it may be a read error. The chain links TRBV6-2 or TRBV6-3 to TRBJ1-2; perhaps TRBD1 as D (5 bases). Trimming stripped 8 bases from V and 4 bases from J, with 20 bases between. The CDR3 totals 15 residues. Germline V gene data show CDR1 as MNHEY and CDR2 as SVGEGT. The CDR3 DNA reads TGTGCCAGCCCCCGGGGGGTGGCGCGGGGCTATGGCTACACCTTC. Its translation: CASPRGVARGYGYTF.

The gene calls are TRBV7-6 and TRBJ2-5, with TRBD2 matching 7 bases. The closer fit of TRBJ2-7 to the DNA end suggests the J call may be wrong. Germline V gene data show CDR1 as SGHVS and CDR2 as FNYEAQ. The CDR3 sequence is 13 residues long. In DNA, the CDR3 is TGTGCCAGCAGCTTCGGGGGAGGGTACGAGCAGTACTTC. Translated, it gives CASSFGGGYEQYF.

V and J are TRBV6-5 and TRBJ2-1; D possibly corresponds to TRBD2 (6 bases). The germline V gene encodes CDR1 MNHEY and CDR2 SVGAGI. V was cut by 2 bases and J by 7 bases, with 15 bases left in between. The CDR3 spans 15 residues. The CDR3 DNA reads as TGTGCCAGCAGTTACGATGGCGGGGTGAGGAATGAGCAGTTCTTC. Protein sequence: CASSYDGGVRNEQFF.

This clonotype was found many times. The chain combines TRBV5-1 with TRBJ2-1; 8 positions match TRBD1. CDR1 is SGHRS and CDR2 is YFSETQ in the germline V gene. Losses at the gene ends were 4 bases for V and 5 bases for J; bases not matched to a gene: 8. This CDR3 is built from 15 residues. For the CDR3, the DNA is TGCGCCAGCAGCCCCCGAGACAGGGGCAACAATGAGCAGTTCTTC. It encodes CASSPRDRGNNEQFF.